This T cell receptor beta chain was observed in a study of human T cells and chemical hapten exposure. Specified time point: patch test 2, 6 weeks after DPC sensitization. Stated treatment: therapeutic diphenylcyclopropenone sensitization with weekly scalp DPC. TCRdb itself ran the RACE reads through MiXCR, one entry per CDR3 protein. The sample holds a few hundred thousand distinct CDR3 sequences, about 6.9% seen once. V gave up 1 base and J gave up 8 bases, with 9 bases separating them. Germline V gene sequence: CDR1 MDHEN, CDR2 SYDVKM. This CDR3 contains 14 residues. The rearrangement uses TRBV28 and TRBJ1-6, with unresolved D. This receptor was obtained from a woman aged 18-35 years with alopecia areata. Some clones in this sample may be carry-over from other donors' samples. The material was whole blood, obtained in connection with sensitization to the hapten diphenylcyclopropenone (DPC). CDR3 nucleotide sequence: TGTGCCAGCAGTTTATACCCTCGGGATTCACCCCTCCACTTT. It is translated as CASSLYPRDSPLHF.